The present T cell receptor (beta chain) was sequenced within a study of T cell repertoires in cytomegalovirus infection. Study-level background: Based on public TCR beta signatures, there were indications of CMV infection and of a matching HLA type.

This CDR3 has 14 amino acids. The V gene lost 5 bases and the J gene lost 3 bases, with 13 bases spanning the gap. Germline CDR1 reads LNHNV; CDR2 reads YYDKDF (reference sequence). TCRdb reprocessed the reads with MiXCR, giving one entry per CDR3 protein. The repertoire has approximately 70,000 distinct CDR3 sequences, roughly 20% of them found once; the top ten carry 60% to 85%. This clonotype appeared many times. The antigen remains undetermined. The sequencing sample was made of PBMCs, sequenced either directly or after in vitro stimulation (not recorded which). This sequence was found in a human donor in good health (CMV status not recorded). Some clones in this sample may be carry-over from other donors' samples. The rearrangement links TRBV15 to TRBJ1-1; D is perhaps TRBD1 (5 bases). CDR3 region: CATSPKGPYTEAFF. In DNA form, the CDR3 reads TGTGCCACCAGCCCAAAGGGGCCATACACTGAAGCTTTCTTT.